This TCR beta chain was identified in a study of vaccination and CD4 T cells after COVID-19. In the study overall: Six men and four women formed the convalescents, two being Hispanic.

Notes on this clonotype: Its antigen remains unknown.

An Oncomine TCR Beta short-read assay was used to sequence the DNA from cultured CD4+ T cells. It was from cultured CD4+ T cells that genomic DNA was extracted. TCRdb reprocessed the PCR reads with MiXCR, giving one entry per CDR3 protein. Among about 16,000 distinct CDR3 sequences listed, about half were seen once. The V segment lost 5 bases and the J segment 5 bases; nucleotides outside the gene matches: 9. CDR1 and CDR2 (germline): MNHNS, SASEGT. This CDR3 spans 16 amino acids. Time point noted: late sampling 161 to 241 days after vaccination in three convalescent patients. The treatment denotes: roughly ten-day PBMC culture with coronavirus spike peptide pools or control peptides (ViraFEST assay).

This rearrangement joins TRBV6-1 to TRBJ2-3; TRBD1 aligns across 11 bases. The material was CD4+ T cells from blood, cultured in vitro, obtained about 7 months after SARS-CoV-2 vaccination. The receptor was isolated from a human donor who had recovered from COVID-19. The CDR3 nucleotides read TGTGCCAGCAGTCCCGGGACAGGGGGTGTCATAGATACGCAGTATTTT. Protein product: CASSPGTGGVIDTQYF.